A selection of T cell receptor beta chains follows, all from one sample in a study of shared clonotypes between healthy human individuals. Method: immunoSEQ multiplex PCR; TCRdb's copy keeps in-frame clones and lacks some. This sample has a few million clones; around 90% occur once, and the top ten carry roughly 0.34%. Sequencing was carried out using naive CD4+ T cells from PBMCs. The receptors stem from a man younger than 35 in good health. Some clones in this sample may be carry-over from other donors' samples. The CDR3 runs from the conserved cysteine through the conserved F or W. A D gene is named only where the DNA matches it firmly. Some rows have no size entry. The others give once, few or many, or a class for an expanded clone.

V,size,D,J,DNA,CDR3
TRBV29-1,NA,NA,TRBJ1-2,TGCAGCGTTAGGCAGGGCCCAAGCTATGGCTACACCTTC,CSVRQGPSYGYTF
TRBV28,once,TRBD2,TRBJ2-2,TGTGCCAGCAACGCTCTAGCGGCCACCGGGGAGCTGTTTTTT,CASNALAATGELFF
TRBV27,NA,NA,TRBJ1-5,TGTGCCAGCAGTTTGTCTCGACTGACCAATCAGCCCCAGCATTTT,CASSLSRLTNQPQHF
TRBV6-5,NA,NA,TRBJ1-5,TGTGCCAGCAGTTCCATGACAGGTGGGGGGCCCCAGCATTTT,CASSSMTGGGPQHF
TRBV2,NA,TRBD1,TRBJ1-1,TGTGCCAGAAAAGAAGCAGGGGGGATCAACACTGAAGCTTTCTTT,CARKEAGGINTEAFF
TRBV2,NA,NA,TRBJ1-4,TGTGCCAGCAGTGTTTGGGAACCTGCAACTAATGAAAAACTGTTTTTT,CASSVWEPATNEKLFF
TRBV9,NA,NA,TRBJ1-5,TGTGCCAGCAGCGTGGGGAGGGACAAACGATATAGGCAGCCCCAGCATTTT,CASSVGRDKRYRQPQHF
TRBV7-9,NA,TRBD2,TRBJ2-3,TGTGCCAGCAGCCCGGGGACTAGCGGGAGTGGAGATACGCAGTATTTT,CASSPGTSGSGDTQYF
TRBV6-5,NA,TRBD1,TRBJ1-6,TGTGCCAGCAGTAGGGACAGGGGTGTGTCACCCCTCCACTTT,CASSRDRGVSPLHF
TRBV5-1,NA,NA,TRBJ2-7,TGCGCCAGCAGCTTCGGGGGCAGGATCTCCTACGAGCAGTACTTC,CASSFGGRISYEQYF
TRBV28,NA,NA,TRBJ2-1,TGTGCCAGCAGTTTGGGGTCCGACTACAATGAGCAGTTCTTC,CASSLGSDYNEQFF
TRBV7-2,NA,NA,TRBJ1-5,TGTGCCAGCAGCTTAGCAGGGACAAATAATCAGCCCCAGCATTTT,CASSLAGTNNQPQHF
TRBV6-5,NA,NA,TRBJ2-4,TGTGCCAGCAGTTACCGCGTCGGGGAAAGACAGTACTTC,CASSYRVGERQYF
TRBV28,NA,NA,TRBJ1-1,TGTGCCAGCAGAAACCGGCCCGGGTTCACTGAAGCTTTCTTT,CASRNRPGFTEAFF
TRBV5-1,NA,NA,TRBJ1-3,TGCGCCAGCAGCTTGCCAGGGCCGTCTGGAAACACCATATATTTT,CASSLPGPSGNTIYF